The 27 T cell receptor beta chains in this list originate from one sample, sequenced in a study of blood T cells in healthy people across ages. Sample-barcoded 5' priming and a J-beta primer mix drove a second PCR of roughly 6 to 12 cycles. TCRdb processed the 5' RACE reads anew with MiXCR; each CDR3 protein has one entry. The profile shows about 1.5 million distinct CDR3 sequences, under 55% of them singletons. Sequences were obtained from blood. The receptors derive from a woman aged 18-30 years in good health.

The sample holds a few counts of this clonotype. The rearrangement uses TRBV6-5 and TRBJ1-5, with 8 bases matching TRBD1. Germline assignment: CDR1 MNHEY and CDR2 SVGAGI. V dropped 5 bases and J dropped 6; count of bases not matched to a gene: 9. The CDR3 length is 15 residues. The CDR3 protein is CASSPGQGRVQPQHF. The CDR3 coding sequence is TGTGCCAGCAGTCCCGGACAGGGCAGGGTTCAGCCCCAGCATTTT.

The V and J genes are TRBV5-1 and TRBJ1-2; 10 bases map to TRBD1. Germline CDR1 reads SGHRS; CDR2 reads YFSETQ. The CDR3 covers 15 residues. V dropped 4 bases and J dropped 3; count of bases not matched to a gene: 6. CDR3 coding DNA: TGCGCCAGCAGCCCAAGGGACAGGGGCTACTATGGCTACACCTTC. Translating gives CASSPRDRGYYGYTF.

The chain uses TRBV4-1 and TRBJ2-5; tentative D call: TRBD2 (6 bases). The DNA end is more similar to TRBJ2-7, so the J call may be wrong. CDR1 MGHRA and CDR2 YSYEKL come from the germline V gene. The CDR3 contains 16 residues. CDR3 amino acids: CASSPLRTGVVHEQYF. The CDR3 DNA sequence: TGCGCCAGCAGCCCTCTTCGAACGGGAGTGGTCCACGAGCAGTACTTC.

This clonotype was observed many times. The gene calls are TRBV7-9 and TRBJ1-1, with no clear D. V lost 3 bases and J lost 3, with 2 bases in between. Germline V lookup: CDR1 SEHNR, CDR2 FQNEAQ (reference sequence). This CDR3 has 11 residues. CDR3: CASSFYTEAFF. The CDR3 DNA is TGTGCCAGCAGCTTTTACACTGAAGCTTTCTTT.

The chain has TRBV14 and TRBJ2-5; D unresolved. Trimming removed 0 bases at V and 2 bases at J, with 13 bases between. Germline-derived CDR1 and CDR2 are SGHDN and FVKESK. This CDR3 contains 16 residues. The CDR3 bases are TGTGCCAGCAGCCAAGAAGGATGGGCAGGACAAGAGACCCAGTACTTC. Amino acid sequence: CASSQEGWAGQETQYF.

The rearrangement uses TRBV15 and TRBJ1-1; the D is unclear. CDR3 length equals 13 residues. CDR1 and CDR2 (germline): LNHNV, YYDKDF (reference sequence). V was cut by 0 bases and J by 0 bases, with 2 bases left in between. The CDR3 bases are TGTGCCACCAGCAGAGACATGAACACTGAAGCTTTCTTT. It encodes CATSRDMNTEAFF.

V gene TRBV12-3 or TRBV12-4 combines with J gene TRBJ1-5; D is possibly TRBD1 (5 bases). V gave up 11 bases and J gave up 2 bases, with 19 bases separating them. The CDR3 has 15 amino acids. In DNA, the CDR3 is TGTGCCTGCGAGTCGGGGCTCGGGGGCAATCAGCCCCAGCATTTT. Translated, it gives CACESGLGGNQPQHF.

This clonotype was seen a handful of times. The chain links TRBV5-6 to TRBJ2-1, with D perhaps matching TRBD1 (5 bases). Looked up from germline, CDR1 is SGHDT and CDR2 is YYEEEE. The CDR3 covers 16 residues. Trimming shortened V by 1 base and J by 3 bases, and 14 bases separated the two germline ends. The CDR3: CASSLLQGMGYNEQFF. The CDR3 nucleotides are TGTGCCAGCAGCTTGCTGCAGGGAATGGGCTACAATGAGCAGTTCTTC. The whole variable domain, remainder taken from reference TRBV5-6 and TRBJ2-1, is DAGVTQSPTHLIKTRGQQVTLRCSPKSGHDTVSWYQQALGQGPQFIFQYYEEEERQRGNFPDRFSGHQFPNYSSELNVNALLLGDSALYLCASSLLQGMGYNEQFFGPGTRLTVL.

The chain employs TRBV28 and TRBJ2-3, with TRBD2 matching over 7 bases. The junction had 8 bases not matched to a gene; V was cut back by 7 bases and J by 1 base. Germline lookup yields CDR1 MDHEN and CDR2 SYDVKM. The CDR3 totals 15 residues. The CDR3 DNA reads TGTGCCAGCAACCCCCGGGGGGAAGGCACAGATACGCAGTATTTT. Amino acid sequence: CASNPRGEGTDTQYF.

This clonotype turned up a few times. This rearrangement joins TRBV7-2 to TRBJ2-4; 15 positions match TRBD2. The junction had 7 bases not matched to a gene; V was cut back by 5 bases and J by 5 bases. There are 17 residues in the CDR3. In germline, CDR1 is SGHTA, CDR2 FQGNSA. The CDR3 nucleotides read TGTGCCAGCAGCCCAGGGACTAGCGGGGGGTTAGAAAACATTCAGTACTTC. Protein sequence: CASSPGTSGGLENIQYF.

This chain links TRBV2 with TRBJ2-1, with 7 bases fitting TRBD2. From germline, CDR1 is SNHLY and CDR2 FYNNEI. The V and J ends lost 2 bases and 9 bases, in that order; junction bases with no gene match: 16. The CDR3 has 17 amino acids. The CDR3 spells CASSELEGTGGPLEQFF. The CDR3 nucleotides read TGTGCCAGCAGTGAATTGGAAGGAACGGGAGGACCCCTTGAGCAGTTCTTC.

This clonotype was detected only once. This chain joins TRBV27 and TRBJ2-1; the D call may be TRBD1 or TRBD2 (5 bases each). Trimming took 5 bases from V and 7 from J, leaving 15 bases between them. The CDR3 has 14 residues. Germline V gene lookup returns CDR1 MNHEY and CDR2 SMNVEV (reference sequence). DNA for the CDR3: TGTGCCAGCAGTGTTCGTCGAGGGGAAAATGAGCAGTTCTTC. Translated, it gives CASSVRRGENEQFF.

The V call is TRBV5-1, the J call TRBJ1-2, with D hard to call. CDR3 length: 13 amino acids. Trimming pared 0 bases from V and 7 bases from J, leaving 10 bases between. Germline CDR1 and CDR2: SGHRS and YFSETQ. DNA for the CDR3: TGCGCCAGCAGCTTGGCGGGGTACAGTGGCTACACCTTC. Translated, it gives CASSLAGYSGYTF.

This clonotype has only a few counts. This rearrangement joins TRBV18 to TRBJ1-1; D possibly corresponds to TRBD1 (6 bases). Germline assignment: CDR1 KGHSH and CDR2 LQKENI. Deletions cut 8 bases from V and 1 base from J, with 14 bases between. This CDR3 has 14 amino acids. In DNA, the CDR3 is TGTGCCAGCAGCCCTCCGGGGGCGAACACTGAAGCTTTCTTT. Translating it yields CASSPPGANTEAFF.

This clonotype has more than one count but fewer than ten. The V call is TRBV29-1, the J call TRBJ1-2; the match to TRBD1 covers 7 bases. CDR1 and CDR2 from the germline V gene are SQVTM and ANQGSEA. V was pared by 3 bases and J by 5 bases, with 6 bases of the junction left unmatched. The CDR3 is made up of 13 amino acids. The CDR3 here is CSVDPGQAYGYTF. The CDR3 DNA reads TGCAGCGTTGATCCCGGACAGGCTTATGGCTACACCTTC.

The chain joins TRBV4-3 to TRBJ1-5; D perhaps matches TRBD1 (5 bases). Per the germline V gene, CDR1 is LGHNA and CDR2 is YSLEER. V was shortened by 0 bases and J by 3 bases, with 12 bases between the two germline ends. This CDR3 spans 16 amino acids. This CDR3 reads CASSQDRRQSNQPQHF. CDR3 in DNA: TGCGCCAGCAGCCAAGATAGGCGACAGTCCAATCAGCCCCAGCATTTT.

The rearrangement joins TRBV5-6 to TRBJ2-7; no definite D call. V gave up 0 bases and J gave up 3 bases, with 10 bases separating them. CDR1 SGHDT and CDR2 YYEEEE come from the germline V gene. The CDR3 contains 14 residues. As DNA, the CDR3 is TGTGCCAGCAGCTTGGGTTACAACGTCTACGAGCAGTACTTC. Residues: CASSLGYNVYEQYF.

This chain links TRBV20-1 with TRBJ2-1, with D perhaps given as TRBD1 or TRBD2 (5 bases each). The V end lost 3 bases, the J end lost 0 bases, and 15 bases lay between the germline ends. This CDR3 spans 16 amino acids. The germline V gene encodes CDR1 DFQATT and CDR2 SNEGSKA (reference sequence). The CDR3 sequence is CSARGVRTYSYNEQFF. The CDR3 region has the DNA TGCAGTGCTAGGGGGGTCAGGACCTACTCCTACAATGAGCAGTTCTTC.

The chain recombines TRBV6-1 with TRBJ1-1, with unresolved D. CDR3 length: 11 residues. Germline V gene lookup returns CDR1 MNHNS and CDR2 SASEGT. V lost 7 bases to trimming and J lost 10 bases, with 13 bases between them. The CDR3 DNA follows: TGTGCCAGCATAGGCCGTGTTGGAGCTTTCTTT. Its translation is CASIGRVGAFF.

The chain uses TRBV11-1 and TRBJ1-2; no clear D gene. V was cut by 6 bases and J by 8 bases, with 16 bases left in between. The CDR3 extends over 13 amino acids. Germline V CDR1 and CDR2: SGHAT, FQDESV (reference sequence). This CDR3 reads CASSTTLLGGYTF. The CDR3 nucleotides are TGTGCCAGCAGTACAACATTGCTCGGGGGCTACACCTTC. The full variable domain, its missing parts supplied by reference TRBV11-1 and TRBJ1-2, is EAEVAQSPRYKITEKSQAVAFWCDPISGHATLYWYRQILGQGPELLVQFQDESVVDDSQLPKDRFSAERLKGVDSTLKIQPAELGDSAMYLCASSTTLLGGYTFGSGTRLTVV.

This clonotype appeared a few times. The J gene is TRBJ1-2, the V gene TRBV29-1, with D unresolved. Trimming took 3 bases from V and 4 from J, leaving 15 bases between them. Germline CDR1 SQVTM, CDR2 ANQGSEA. This CDR3 has 14 residues. CDR3 bases: TGCAGCGTTGATACTGCCGGTGGGTTCTATGGCTACACCTTC. The encoded protein is CSVDTAGGFYGYTF.

The chain uses TRBV5-1 and TRBJ2-2; TRBD2 is a possible D gene (5 bases). Germline loops: CDR1 SGHRS, CDR2 YFSETQ. The CDR3 totals 15 residues. V was cut by 4 bases and J by 2 bases, with 12 bases left in between. The CDR3 nucleotides are TGCGCCAGCAGCGCTGGTTCGGGAAACACCGGGGAGCTGTTTTTT. Translation gives CASSAGSGNTGELFF.

The V and J genes are TRBV5-1 and TRBJ2-5; D gene ambiguous. Germline V gives CDR1 SGHRS, CDR2 YFSETQ. Trimming removed 4 bases from V and 2 bases from J, with 18 bases in between. The CDR3 totals 16 residues. As DNA, the CDR3 is TGCGCCAGCAGCGAACCCTCTGTGGTATCTCAAGAGACCCAGTACTTC. Translation: CASSEPSVVSQETQYF.

Regarding this clonotype: At one boundary the junction diverges from the germline segment, which might be a read error. The V call is TRBV7-7, the J call TRBJ2-1, with TRBD1 identical over 8 bases. From germline, CDR1 is SSHAT and CDR2 FNYEAQ (reference sequence). The CDR3 has 14 amino acids. The CDR3 region has the DNA TGTGCTAGCAGCGCCGGACAGGGTCTCAATGAGCAGTTCTTC. It yields the protein CASSAGQGLNEQFF.

This clonotype was detected once. The rearrangement links TRBV4-2 to TRBJ2-1; TRBD2 is a possible D gene (7 bases). V was pared by 5 bases and J by 9 bases, with 14 bases between. Germline V gene lookup returns CDR1 LGHNA and CDR2 YNFKEQ. This CDR3 is 13 amino acids long. The CDR3, as DNA: TGTGCCAGCAGCGAAGGGGGAGGGTCTGAGCAGTTCTTC. It codes for CASSEGGGSEQFF.

The CDR3 DNA follows: TGTGCCAGCAGTGAGCGGCTCGAAAAACTGTTTTTT. Its protein product is CASSERLEKLFF. The chain links TRBV25-1 to TRBJ1-4; no clear D. V lost 3 bases, J lost 8 bases, and 7 bases lay in between. CDR3 length equals 12 residues. CDR1 and CDR2 (germline): MGHDK, SYGVNS.

This chain joins TRBV12-3 or TRBV12-4 and TRBJ2-5; the D is unclear. The CDR3 is 15 amino acids. V lost 5 bases and J 2 bases, leaving 15 bases between the germline ends. CDR3 amino acids: CASSTPQGIQETQYF. The CDR3 DNA follows: TGTGCCAGCAGTACCCCCCAAGGGATTCAAGAGACCCAGTACTTC.